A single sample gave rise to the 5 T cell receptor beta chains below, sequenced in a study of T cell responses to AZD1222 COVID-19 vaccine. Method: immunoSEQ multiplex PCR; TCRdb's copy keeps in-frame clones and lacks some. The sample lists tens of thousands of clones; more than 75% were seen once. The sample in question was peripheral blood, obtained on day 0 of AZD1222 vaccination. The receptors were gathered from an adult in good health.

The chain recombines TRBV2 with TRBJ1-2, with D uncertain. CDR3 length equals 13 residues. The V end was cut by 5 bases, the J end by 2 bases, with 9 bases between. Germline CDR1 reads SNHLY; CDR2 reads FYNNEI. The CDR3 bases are TGTGCCAGCAGTTCGACGGGAAACTATGGCTACACCTTC. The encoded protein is CASSSTGNYGYTF.

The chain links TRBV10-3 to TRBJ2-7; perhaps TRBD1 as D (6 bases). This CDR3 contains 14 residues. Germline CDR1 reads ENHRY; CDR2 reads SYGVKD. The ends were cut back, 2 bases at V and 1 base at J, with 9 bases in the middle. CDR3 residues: CAISEPRGSYEQYF. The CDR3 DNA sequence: TGTGCCATCAGTGAGCCCAGGGGATCCTACGAGCAGTACTTC.

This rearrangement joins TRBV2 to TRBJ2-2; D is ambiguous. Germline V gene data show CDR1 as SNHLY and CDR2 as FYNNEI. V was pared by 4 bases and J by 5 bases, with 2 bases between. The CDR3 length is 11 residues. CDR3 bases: TGTGCCAGCAGTGGAACCGGGGAGCTGTTTTTT. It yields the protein CASSGTGELFF.

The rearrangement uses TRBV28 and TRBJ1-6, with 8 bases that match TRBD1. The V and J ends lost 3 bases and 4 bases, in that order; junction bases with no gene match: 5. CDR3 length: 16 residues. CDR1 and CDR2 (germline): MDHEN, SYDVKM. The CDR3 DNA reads TGTGCCAGCAGTTTCGGGACAGGCTTGTATAATTCACCCCTCCACTTT. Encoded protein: CASSFGTGLYNSPLHF.

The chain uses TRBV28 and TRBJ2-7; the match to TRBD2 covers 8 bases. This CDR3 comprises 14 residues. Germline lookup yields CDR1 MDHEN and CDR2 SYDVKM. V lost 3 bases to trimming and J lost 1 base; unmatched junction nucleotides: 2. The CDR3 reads CASSFIAGSYEQYF. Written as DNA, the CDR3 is TGTGCCAGCAGTTTCATAGCGGGGTCCTACGAGCAGTACTTC.